A single T cell receptor (beta chain) is shown here with its context. Its specificity is unknown. CDR3 length: 14 amino acids. Germline values: CDR1 SGHDT, CDR2 YYEEEE. The V gene lost 0 bases and the J gene lost 7 bases, with 13 bases spanning the gap. No infections or other immune events were documented during collection. The data derive from a study of identifying expanded T cells in peripheral blood. General observations from the study: Clone count variance between approximately 2-week samples rose with total template count. Technical replicates showed approximately 1.2 changed clones; about 2 weeks around 15; four weeks 19.

Sequencing was performed with immunoSEQ multiplex PCR; in TCRdb, only in-frame clones are kept and a portion is missing. Counted here are about 100,000 clones, roughly 86% occurring once; the ten biggest clones make up 5.6%. The specimen was blood. The chain is built from TRBV5-6 and TRBJ1-2; no definite D call. The source of this sequence is a person aged 18 to 75 in good health. CDR3 sequence: CASSLGLGSGGYTF. The CDR3 DNA is TGTGCCAGCAGCTTGGGGCTGGGGAGCGGTGGCTACACCTTC.